Listed below are T cell receptor beta chains from one sample, sequenced in a study of regulatory T cells in long-lasting Graves disease. A single record per CDR3 protein comes from TCRdb applying MiXCR to the multiplex PCR reads. This sample has about 450,000 distinct CDR3 sequences, with 14% found just once. These data were also reused for a study on T cells in Graves' hyperthyroidism and ophthalmopathy.

This sample comprised peripheral blood mononuclear cells (PBMCs), obtained at new diagnosis, from a patient treated with antithyroid drugs. These receptors were collected from a woman aged 50 to 60 with Graves disease. Both conserved end residues are part of each CDR3. Each record gives: D gene, J gene, V gene, clone size, CDR3 protein, CDR3 DNA. D genes are given only for firm matches. The size entry is marked missing in some rows and otherwise reads once, few, many or a size class.

d_gene: .
j_gene: TRBJ1-1
v_gene: TRBV12-3/TRBV12-4
abundance: once
CDR3aa: CASSLQGSLSTEAFF
CDR3nt: TGTGCCAGCAGTTTACAAGGGAGCCTTAGCACTGAAGCTTTCTTT

d_gene: TRBD1
j_gene: TRBJ2-7
v_gene: TRBV6-1
abundance: many
CDR3aa: CASRDTGVQYF
CDR3nt: TGTGCCAGCAGAGATACAGGGGTGCAGTACTTC

d_gene: .
j_gene: TRBJ1-2
v_gene: TRBV5-4
abundance: .
CDR3aa: CASSLGAGYTF
CDR3nt: TGTGCCAGCAGCTTGGGGGCTGGCTACACCTTC

d_gene: .
j_gene: TRBJ2-1
v_gene: TRBV7-7
abundance: many
CDR3aa: CASSIAPSTGYSYNEQFF
CDR3nt: TGTGCCAGCAGCATCGCACCAAGTACCGGATACTCCTACAATGAGCAGTTCTTC

d_gene: .
j_gene: TRBJ1-1
v_gene: TRBV4-1
abundance: many
CDR3aa: CASSQAWGVVDTEAFF
CDR3nt: TGCGCCAGCAGCCAAGCCTGGGGGGTGGTTGACACTGAAGCTTTCTTT

d_gene: .
j_gene: TRBJ2-5
v_gene: TRBV5-6
abundance: many
CDR3aa: CASSLAGLGTQYF
CDR3nt: TGTGCCAGCAGCTTGGCAGGCCTAGGGACCCAGTACTTC

d_gene: .
j_gene: TRBJ2-7
v_gene: TRBV5-4
abundance: few
CDR3aa: CASSDGPTIDYEQYF
CDR3nt: TGTGCCAGCAGCGACGGTCCTACCATCGACTACGAGCAGTACTTC

d_gene: .
j_gene: TRBJ2-2
v_gene: TRBV11-1
abundance: .
CDR3aa: CASSLYPLDTGELFF
CDR3nt: TGTGCCAGCAGCTTATATCCCCTGGATACCGGGGAGCTGTTTTTT

d_gene: TRBD2
j_gene: TRBJ2-1
v_gene: TRBV19
abundance: few
CDR3aa: CASSIGAGALSNEQFF
CDR3nt: TGTGCCAGTAGTATCGGAGCGGGAGCCCTATCCAATGAGCAGTTCTTC

d_gene: .
j_gene: TRBJ2-3
v_gene: TRBV6-2/TRBV6-3
abundance: .
CDR3aa: CASKELVPDTQYF
CDR3nt: TGTGCCAGCAAGGAACTAGTTCCCGATACGCAGTATTTT

d_gene: .
j_gene: TRBJ2-1
v_gene: TRBV28
abundance: many
CDR3aa: CASSPADYNEQFF
CDR3nt: TGTGCCAGCAGCCCGGCGGACTACAATGAGCAGTTCTTC

d_gene: .
j_gene: TRBJ1-5
v_gene: TRBV19
abundance: few
CDR3aa: CASMGRAGLYSNQPQHF
CDR3nt: TGTGCCAGTATGGGCCGGGCAGGGCTGTATAGCAATCAGCCCCAGCATTTT

d_gene: TRBD1
j_gene: TRBJ1-2
v_gene: TRBV13
abundance: .
CDR3aa: CASSRRRGDRVFYGYTF
CDR3nt: TGTGCCAGCAGCCGGCGCCGAGGGGACAGGGTTTTTTATGGCTACACCTTC